The present T cell receptor (beta chain) was sequenced within a study of technical replicates of blood from four donors. Using immunoSEQ multiplex PCR, the repertoire was profiled, and TCRdb retains in-frame clones only, with some absent. This sample has around 78,000 clones, with 85% to 95% found just once. CDR3 size: 11 residues. V shed 3 bases and J shed 5 bases, with 5 bases lying between them. The germline gives CDR1 SQVTM, CDR2 ANQGSEA. This TCR was sampled from a human donor in good health. The sequenced sample consisted of T cells isolated from PBMCs. The genes are TRBV29-1 and TRBJ1-3; tentative D call: TRBD1 (5 bases). This CDR3 is CSVEDRNTIYF. The CDR3 nucleotides are TGCAGCGTTGAGGACAGAAACACCATATATTTT.